Shown below are 27 T cell receptor beta chains from a single sample sequenced in a study of T-cell reconstitution after alpha-beta-depleted transplantation in children. Using unique molecular identifiers, the investigators prepared the TCRbeta library. TCRdb reprocessed the PCR reads via MiXCR and lists one record per CDR3 protein. The sample consists of almost 500,000 distinct CDR3 sequences, approximately 13% of them appearing once. This specimen consisted of PBMCs from the stem cell graft donor, obtained from the stem cell graft. The receptors shown here come from a human donor who donated a stem cell graft to a child with combined immunodeficiency.

This clonotype has ten or more counts. This chain links TRBV7-8 with TRBJ2-7, with D possibly called TRBD1 or TRBD2 (5 bases each). The CDR3 is 14 residues long. The V and J ends lost 5 bases and 3 bases respectively, with 14 bases between them. CDR1 is SGHVS and CDR2 is FQNEAQ in the germline V gene. This CDR3 is CASSPRDGYYEQYF. In DNA, the CDR3 is TGTGCCAGCAGCCCCAGGGACGGGTACTACGAGCAGTACTTC.

The chain links TRBV5-1 to TRBJ2-7; TRBD1 matches 9 bases. Per the germline V gene, CDR1 is SGHRS and CDR2 is YFSETQ. The CDR3 covers 15 residues. The trim removed 0 bases at V and 5 bases at J, leaving 6 bases unmatched. Written as DNA, the CDR3 is TGCGCCAGCAGCTTGGTTGGGACAGGGTTCGACGAGCAGTACTTC. The encoded protein is CASSLVGTGFDEQYF.

This clonotype appeared many times. V and J are TRBV9 and TRBJ2-3; D gene unclear. V was cut by 7 bases and J by 5 bases, with 8 bases left in between. The CDR3 sequence is 11 residues long. In germline, CDR1 is SGDLS, CDR2 YYNGEE. The CDR3 DNA follows: TGTGCCAGCGGGCTACGAGATACGCAGTATTTT. It yields the protein CASGLRDTQYF.

The rearrangement links TRBV20-1 to TRBJ2-7; 12 bases map to TRBD1. Looked up from germline, CDR1 is DFQATT and CDR2 is SNEGSKA (reference sequence). The CDR3 length is 16 residues. Trimming cost V 1 base and J 2 bases; bases outside gene matches: 6. CDR3 in amino acids: CSARGPRDRGPYEQYF. The DNA for the CDR3 is TGCAGTGCTAGAGGACCCCGGGACAGGGGGCCCTACGAGCAGTACTTC.

This chain connects TRBV7-9 to TRBJ2-4; TRBD2 matches at 8 bases. Germline V gene lookup returns CDR1 SEHNR and CDR2 FQNEAQ (reference sequence). The CDR3 totals 15 residues. V gave up 1 base and J gave up 5 bases; unmatched junction bases: 4. The CDR3 is CASSLDGRAENIQYF. In DNA, the CDR3 is TGTGCCAGCAGCTTAGACGGGAGGGCCGAAAACATTCAGTACTTC.

V is TRBV4-3 and J is TRBJ2-7; tentatively, D is TRBD1 (5 bases). Germline assignment: CDR1 LGHNA and CDR2 YSLEER. The germline V and J ends were trimmed by 3 bases and 0 bases, with 15 bases remaining between them. The CDR3 has 16 amino acids. The CDR3: CASSHYFQGYSYEQYF. As DNA, the CDR3 is TGCGCCAGCAGCCATTACTTCCAGGGTTACTCCTACGAGCAGTACTTC.

The chain uses TRBV7-9 and TRBJ1-1; the D is unclear. CDR1 and CDR2 from the germline V gene are SEHNR and FQNEAQ (reference sequence). V shed 11 bases and J shed 4 bases, with 14 bases lying between them. The CDR3 sequence is 12 residues long. The CDR3 coding sequence is TGTGCCTCGTCCGTCCTCGGCACTGAAGCTTTCTTT. Translation gives CASSVLGTEAFF.

This chain's CDR3 is CASSLSTGTGVPYEQYF. CDR3 in DNA: TGTGCCAGCAGCCTCAGTACCGGGACAGGGGTTCCCTACGAGCAGTACTTC. The chain couples TRBV7-2 to TRBJ2-7; 10 nucleotides agree with TRBD1. The CDR3 extends over 17 amino acids. V was pared by 5 bases and J by 2 bases, with 12 bases of the junction left unmatched. CDR1 is SGHTA, CDR2 FQGNSA, per germline.

This clonotype was observed a single time. At one boundary the junction diverges from the germline segment, which might be a read error. The genes are TRBV20-1 and TRBJ2-7; 9 bases are shared with TRBD1. The CDR3 extends over 14 amino acids. From germline, CDR1 is DFQATT and CDR2 SNEGSKA (reference sequence). The CDR3 bases are TGCAGTGCCGCCACGGGACAGGGTACCTACGAGCAGTCCTTC. Amino acids: CSAATGQGTYEQSF.

The CDR3 nucleotides read TGTGCCAGCTCAAAAAGAGGGGGCGAGAGCAATCAGCCCCAGCATTTT. It codes for CASSKRGGESNQPQHF. The rearrangement uses TRBV18 and TRBJ1-5, with 7 bases aligning to TRBD1. V was pared by 5 bases and J by 1 base, with 8 bases of the junction left unmatched. The CDR3 is 16 residues long. Germline values: CDR1 KGHSH, CDR2 LQKENI.

This clonotype was observed at least ten times. The chain uses TRBV20-1 and TRBJ2-7; D uncertain. The germline CDR1 and CDR2 sequences are DFQATT and SNEGSKA (reference sequence). CDR3 length: 15 residues. With 3 bases removed from V and 2 bases from J, the gap between germline ends came to 17 bases. The CDR3 loop reads CSARGRPLNTYEQYF. The CDR3 bases are TGCAGTGCTAGGGGCAGACCGCTAAATACCTACGAGCAGTACTTC.

This clonotype was seen more than once but under ten times. The gene calls are TRBV20-1 and TRBJ2-7, with 9 bases aligning to TRBD2. With V trimmed by 2 bases and J by 1 base, 9 bases remained unmatched. From germline, CDR1 is DFQATT and CDR2 SNEGSKA (reference sequence). The CDR3 contains 16 residues. CDR3 DNA sequence: TGCAGTGCTAGACTAGCGGGGTTTCCCAATTCCTACGAGCAGTACTTC. Translation gives CSARLAGFPNSYEQYF.

On this clonotype itself: With a far larger clone one base away, a read error is the likely cause. This sequence joins TRBV12-3 or TRBV12-4 and TRBJ2-1; D perhaps matches TRBD2 (5 bases). The CDR3 loop spans 12 amino acids. Trimming shortened V by 4 bases and J by 7 bases, and 8 bases separated the two germline ends. DNA of the CDR3: TGTGCCAGCAGTTGGAGAGGGAATGAGCAGTTCTTC. Encoded protein: CASSWRGNEQFF.

This clonotype turned up a few times. This chain joins TRBV27 and TRBJ1-5; TRBD1 is a possible D gene (5 bases). Germline loops: CDR1 MNHEY, CDR2 SMNVEV (reference sequence). Trimming shortened V by 3 bases and J by 6 bases, and 12 bases separated the two germline ends. The CDR3 covers 14 residues. In DNA form, the CDR3 reads TGTGCCAGCAGTTTCCGGGGACGGGCTCAGCCCCAGCATTTT. Amino acids: CASSFRGRAQPQHF.

A few counts support this clonotype. The chain links TRBV12-3 or TRBV12-4 to TRBJ2-2, with D hard to call. The CDR3 runs to 12 residues. The V end was cut by 4 bases, the J end by 6 bases, with 6 bases between. The CDR3 DNA sequence: TGTGCCAGCAGTTCTACCGCCGGGGAGCTGTTTTTT. Translated, it gives CASSSTAGELFF.

This clonotype was counted ten times or more. This chain joins TRBV10-3 and TRBJ2-1, with 11 bases identical to TRBD2. The germline gives CDR1 ENHRY, CDR2 SYGVKD. The V segment lost 4 bases and the J segment 4 bases; nucleotides outside the gene matches: 6. CDR3 length equals 16 residues. CDR3 nucleotide sequence: TGTGCCATCAGTGTTCTAGCGGGGGGCTCTTACAATGAGCAGTTCTTC. Translation: CAISVLAGGSYNEQFF.

This clonotype was counted only a few times. V is TRBV11-2 and J is TRBJ1-5, with TRBD1 identical over 7 bases. There are 13 residues in the CDR3. In germline, CDR1 is SGHAT, CDR2 FQNNGV. J lost 9 bases, V lost 3 bases, and 5 bases had no gene match. In DNA, the CDR3 is TGTGCCAGCAGCTTGACAGGGCCCGGGCCCCAGCATTTT. Amino acid sequence: CASSLTGPGPQHF.

This clonotype appeared a few times. This chain joins TRBV29-1 and TRBJ1-1; D not resolved. The germline CDR1 and CDR2 sequences are SQVTM and ANQGSEA. V was clipped by 8 bases and J by 5 bases, with 12 bases between them. This CDR3 has 11 residues. The DNA of the CDR3 is TGCAGCCTCGGAGGTGGAACTGAAGCTTTCTTT. This translates into CSLGGGTEAFF.

This clonotype occurred a few times. The chain couples TRBV20-1 to TRBJ2-4; D is uncertain. The germline V and J ends were trimmed by 5 bases and 10 bases, with 15 bases remaining between them. The germline V gene has CDR1 DFQATT and CDR2 SNEGSKA (reference sequence). The CDR3 consists of 12 residues. CDR3 amino acids: CSAPSSAGIQYF. The CDR3 bases are TGCAGTGCTCCCTCCTCCGCTGGGATTCAGTACTTC.

The chain links TRBV4-2 to TRBJ2-3, with 16 bases matching TRBD2. This CDR3 is 19 amino acids long. V lost 5 bases to trimming and J lost 1 base; unmatched junction nucleotides: 9. The germline V gene has CDR1 LGHNA and CDR2 YNFKEQ. CDR3 amino acids: CASSTGGTSGRAGTDTQYF. CDR3 nucleotides: TGTGCCAGCAGCACTGGCGGGACTAGCGGGAGGGCCGGCACAGATACGCAGTATTTT.

The sample holds a few counts of this clonotype. The gene calls are TRBV20-1 and TRBJ2-7, with D hard to call. This CDR3 is built from 13 residues. V lost 3 bases and J 3 bases, leaving 12 bases between the germline ends. The germline CDR1 and CDR2 sequences are DFQATT and SNEGSKA (reference sequence). DNA for the CDR3: TGCAGTGCTAGCCGAAACTCGGGCTACGAGCAGTACTTC. Its protein is CSASRNSGYEQYF.

In this sample, this clonotype turned up a few times. The germline gene is not matched at one end of the junction; a read error may be the cause. The chain joins TRBV20-1 to TRBJ2-2; D might be TRBD2 (5 bases). This CDR3 spans 14 amino acids. Germline values: CDR1 DFQATT, CDR2 SNEGSKA (reference sequence). CDR3: CSAHSWRNTGELLF. CDR3 DNA sequence: TGCAGTGCCCATTCTTGGCGGAACACCGGGGAGCTGCTTTTT.

This chain connects TRBV7-2 to TRBJ2-3; D tentatively reads TRBD1 or TRBD2 (6 bases each). Germline loops: CDR1 SGHTA, CDR2 FQGNSA. CDR3 length: 16 amino acids. V was trimmed by 1 base and J by 2 bases, leaving 13 bases between them. The CDR3 loop is CASSLEPGAITDTQYF. The CDR3 bases are TGTGCCAGCAGCTTAGAGCCGGGGGCGATCACAGATACGCAGTATTTT.

In its sample, this clonotype was seen a few times. V and J are TRBV7-9 and TRBJ1-2, with D tentatively TRBD1 (6 bases). The V gene's germline CDR1 is SEHNR and CDR2 FQNEAQ (reference sequence). There are 15 residues in the CDR3. Trimming cost V 4 bases and J 1 base, with 13 bases left between them. CDR3 protein: CASSSGQGNNYGYTF. The CDR3, as DNA: TGTGCCAGCAGCTCCGGGCAGGGGAATAACTATGGCTACACCTTC.

The CDR3 region is CSALFLAGELNEQYF. CDR3 DNA: TGCAGTGCCCTCTTTCTAGCGGGAGAATTGAACGAGCAGTACTTC. The genes are TRBV20-1 and TRBJ2-7; 10 bases fit TRBD2. CDR3 length equals 15 residues. J gave up 5 bases and V 6 bases, and 13 bases lay outside the gene matches. Germline V gene lookup returns CDR1 DFQATT and CDR2 SNEGSKA (reference sequence).

This clonotype was counted only a few times. The V call is TRBV4-3, the J call TRBJ2-1, with D tentatively TRBD1 or TRBD2 (5 bases each). Trimming shortened V by 1 base and J by 10 bases, and 11 bases separated the two germline ends. The CDR3 is made up of 13 amino acids. Germline loops: CDR1 LGHNA, CDR2 YSLEER. The CDR3 DNA reads as TGCGCCAGCAGCCAAGCAGGGAGACGAGAGCAGTTCTTC. Translating it yields CASSQAGRREQFF.

This clonotype was observed many times. The rearrangement joins TRBV7-2 to TRBJ2-4, with TRBD1 as a possible D gene (6 bases). Germline CDR1 reads SGHTA; CDR2 reads FQGNSA. V dropped 4 bases and J dropped 13 bases, with 14 bases sitting between them. The CDR3 extends over 12 amino acids. DNA for the CDR3: TGTGCCAGCAGCTCATACACAGGGTCGCAGTACTTC. This gives the protein CASSSYTGSQYF.